This T cell receptor beta chain emerged from a study of blood T cell repertoires in COVID-19. The wider study: COVID-19 samples from acute and convalescent phases originated in the United States, Italy and Spain. PBMCs, B-cell-depleted T cells, or T cells provided the cDNA or gDNA that made up the material.

Authors' processing steps: The authors estimated nucleated cell counts from reference gene primer amplification. The data were produced by immunoSEQ multiplex PCR, yet TCRdb's version contains in-frame clones alone and is incomplete. V and J calls and clone size are those listed in that table; D and trimming were worked out from the DNA. The sample holds about 210,000 clones, about four fifths seen once. The sample comprised peripheral blood. This receptor was obtained from a woman aged 40 to 50 with active or convalescent COVID-19.

In DNA, the CDR3 is TGTGCCAGCAGCCAGGGGACATTGAACACTGAAGCTTTCTTT. Its translation is CASSQGTLNTEAFF. J is TRBJ1-1 and V is TRBV4-2, with D perhaps matching TRBD1 (6 bases). Germline V lookup: CDR1 LGHNA, CDR2 YNFKEQ. The CDR3 is made up of 14 amino acids. V was clipped by 3 bases and J by 0 bases, with 8 bases between them.